This T cell receptor (beta chain) stems from a study of Graves' ophthalmopathy and Graves' hyperthyroidism. Study outcomes and limitations: Appearing in blood as well were most expanded thyroid clonotypes above 0.001 frequency. In predicting ophthalmopathy progression, the model reached around 66% sensitivity and around 72% specificity.

Scientists amplified the TCR beta CDR3 regions from RNA transcripts. The library came from an HTBI-primed first-round RT-PCR and a second-round multiplex PCR. TCRdb passed the multiplex PCR reads through MiXCR, listing each CDR3 protein once. The table has approximately 330,000 distinct CDR3 sequences, about a sixth seen once. This clonotype showed up many times. No antigen is known for it. The J segment lost 7 bases and the V segment lost 6 bases, leaving 6 bases of the junction unmatched. The CDR3 extends over 13 amino acids. Other autoimmune disease, uncontrolled infection, pregnancy and lactation led to exclusion. PBMCs were isolated from an approximately 10 ml sample of fresh peripheral blood.

This chain joins TRBV12-3 or TRBV12-4 and TRBJ1-2; 9 nucleotides align to TRBD1. This clonotype was sampled from an adult man with Graves' ophthalmopathy. Sequenced: peripheral blood. CDR3 residues: CASRDRGRTGYTF. The DNA of the CDR3 is TGTGCCAGCAGGGACAGGGGCCGGACTGGCTACACCTTC.